This T cell receptor (beta chain) is from a study of cytomegalovirus exposure and HLA in healthy donors. Comments on this clone: What it binds is unknown.

13 Jbeta primers and 60 Vbeta primers were used for the PCR. The repertoire was sequenced with immunoSEQ multiplex PCR; TCRdb's copy has only in-frame clones and lacks some. The top ten hold under 0.95% of the sample, which has fewer than 200,000 clones, roughly 87% seen once. V lost 0 bases and J lost 8, with 7 bases in between. The CDR3 is 13 amino acids. Germline CDR1 MNHEY, CDR2 SMNVEV (reference sequence). Study-wide results and caveats: Later analysis demonstrated an association between a missense DCLRE1C variant and TCR beta V- and J-gene trimming. Earlier results showed most TCR beta V segments being productive about 87% or about 30% of the time. A later analysis found that most CMV-associated TCR beta chains appeared HLA-restricted. DRB1 showed the most TCR associations and HLA-C the fewest in a later analysis, as rates varied by HLA locus.

J is TRBJ2-2 and V is TRBV27; D is undetermined. Specimen: PBMCs. This TCR came from a woman between 25 and 40 years old in good health and CMV-seronegative. The CDR3 is CASSLSRLGELFF. The CDR3 region has the DNA TGTGCCAGCAGTTTATCTCGGTTGGGGGAGCTGTTTTTT.